This T cell receptor (beta chain) was found in a study of blood T cell repertoires in COVID-19. In the study's own analysis: For nucleated cells, counts were estimated from reference gene primer amplification. Assay: immunoSEQ multiplex PCR; the TCRdb copy retains only in-frame clones and omits some. The DNA was the basis for D and trimming; V, J and clone size are from that table. The table has about 130,000 clones, about nine tenths seen once. Recruited during active infection, patients (from Seattle) were subsequently followed longitudinally. Per germline, CDR1 GTSNPN and CDR2 SVGIG (reference sequence). Trimming took 0 bases from V and 4 from J, leaving 12 bases between them. This CDR3 has 14 amino acids.

The sample was peripheral blood. The sequence was obtained from a man aged 60-69 years with COVID-19, enrolled during active disease. The rearrangement uses TRBV30 and TRBJ1-2; D is undetermined. CDR3 sequence: CAWSVTELGYGYTF. The CDR3 coding sequence is TGTGCCTGGAGTGTGACTGAGCTGGGCTATGGCTACACCTTC.